The 11 T cell receptor beta chains below come from one sample, sequenced in a study of blood T cells in healthy people across ages. Primed by a sample-barcoded 5' primer and a J-beta primer mix, a second PCR proceeded for about 6 to 12 cycles. TCRdb passed the 5' RACE reads through MiXCR, listing each CDR3 protein once. The sample has about 680,000 distinct CDR3 sequences; roughly 49% are singletons. Input material: blood. These receptors were obtained from a woman aged 60-75 years in good health.

The chain employs TRBV27 and TRBJ2-5, with 7 bases aligning to TRBD1. CDR3 length: 14 amino acids. The germline V gene encodes CDR1 MNHEY and CDR2 SMNVEV (reference sequence). V shed 4 bases, J shed 5 bases, and the junction held 7 bases outside the gene matches. The CDR3 region has the DNA TGTGCCAGCAGTTGGGGGACAGTAGGGGAGACCCAGTACTTC. This translates into CASSWGTVGETQYF.

This clonotype was seen just once. The V gene is TRBV7-6, the J gene TRBJ2-1, with TRBD2 matching over 11 bases. With 1 base clipped from V and 6 bases from J, the junction kept 8 bases outside the gene matches. The CDR3 sequence is 17 residues long. Germline V gene lookup returns CDR1 SGHVS and CDR2 FNYEAQ. The chain's CDR3 is CASSLGLLAGVRNEQFF. DNA of the CDR3: TGTGCCAGCAGCTTAGGCCTACTAGCGGGAGTTCGCAATGAGCAGTTCTTC.

This clonotype was detected only a few times. The chain employs TRBV5-6 and TRBJ1-6, with TRBD1 as a possible D gene (5 bases). Germline assignment: CDR1 SGHDT and CDR2 YYEEEE. The CDR3 is 14 amino acids. Trimming took off 1 base at V and 8 bases at J, with 10 bases between the two ends. In nucleotides, the CDR3 is TGTGCCAGCAGCTTGCCAGCCAGGGATTCACCCCTCCACTTT. It codes for CASSLPARDSPLHF.

The rearrangement joins TRBV29-1 to TRBJ1-1; TRBD1 might be the D (6 bases). CDR3 length equals 12 residues. V gave up 8 bases and J gave up 1 base, with 11 bases separating them. The germline V gene has CDR1 SQVTM and CDR2 ANQGSEA. CDR3 in DNA: TGCAGCATTCGCAGGGGGAACACTGAAGCTTTCTTT. This codes for CSIRRGNTEAFF.

The CDR3 reads CASSTRDYYNEQFF. CDR3 DNA: TGTGCCAGCAGCACCCGGGACTACTACAATGAGCAGTTCTTC. The chain recombines TRBV7-9 with TRBJ2-1; TRBD2 matches 7 bases. There are 14 residues in the CDR3. V was clipped by 5 bases and J by 3 bases; unmatched bases: 4. CDR1 SEHNR and CDR2 FQNEAQ come from the germline V gene (reference sequence).

Comment on this clonotype: At one end, the junction sequence differs from germline, possibly due to a read error. The chain is built from TRBV7-2 and TRBJ1-2, with a tentative D call TRBD1 (5 bases). Germline-derived CDR1 and CDR2 are SGHTA and FQGNSA. The CDR3 is 13 residues long. The chain's CDR3 is CASSLGDAGGYTF. The CDR3 bases are TGTGCTAGCAGCTTAGGGGACGCGGGTGGCTACACCTTC.

The rearrangement joins TRBV18 to TRBJ2-5; tentative D call: TRBD1 (5 bases). The germline V gene has CDR1 KGHSH and CDR2 LQKENI. Deletions cut 3 bases from V and 5 bases from J, with 13 bases between. This CDR3 comprises 14 residues. The CDR3 is CASSPAPTAETQYF. CDR3 nucleotides: TGTGCCAGCTCACCCGCTCCGACAGCGGAGACCCAGTACTTC.

For the CDR3, the DNA is TGTGCCAGCAGCTTGCCCAGAGATCGGGACCCACGAACTCAAGAGACCCAGTACTTC. Translated: CASSLPRDRDPRTQETQYF. The chain joins TRBV7-2 to TRBJ2-5, with D perhaps being TRBD1 or TRBD2 (5 bases each). Germline CDR1 and CDR2: SGHTA and FQGNSA. The length of the CDR3 is 19 residues. The ends were cut back, 3 bases at V and 2 bases at J, with 25 bases in the middle. Drawing the rest from reference TRBV7-2 and TRBJ2-5, the complete variable domain is GAGVSQSPSNKVTEKGKDVELRCDPISGHTALYWYRQSLGQGLEFLIYFQGNSAPDKSGLPSDRFSAERTGGSVSTLTIQRTQQEDSAVYLCASSLPRDRDPRTQETQYFGPGTRLLVL.

The chain carries TRBV6-5 and TRBJ2-5; D not resolved. The ends were cut back, 2 bases at V and 7 bases at J, with 5 bases in the middle. CDR1 is MNHEY, CDR2 SVGAGI, per germline. The CDR3 has 11 residues. This CDR3 is CASSYGMTQYF. In nucleotides, the CDR3 is TGTGCCAGCAGTTACGGGATGACCCAGTACTTC.

The V and J genes are TRBV29-1 and TRBJ2-1; D not resolved. The CDR3 consists of 12 residues. The V end was cut by 5 bases, the J end by 0 bases, with 5 bases between. The germline V gene has CDR1 SQVTM and CDR2 ANQGSEA. The CDR3 protein is CSVHTSYNEQFF. The CDR3 nucleotides are TGCAGCGTTCACACCTCCTACAATGAGCAGTTCTTC.

This chain connects TRBV4-2 to TRBJ1-2, with TRBD1 matching 7 bases. The CDR3 has 14 amino acids. From germline, CDR1 is LGHNA and CDR2 YNFKEQ. Losses at the gene ends were 4 bases for V and 2 bases for J; bases not matched to a gene: 4. The CDR3 DNA reads TGTGCCAGCAGCCTAGGACAGGAGAACTATGGCTACACCTTC. It translates to CASSLGQENYGYTF.